Below are 10 T cell receptor beta chains sequenced from a single sample in a study of shared clonotypes between healthy human individuals. TCRdb's copy holds only in-frame clones and misses some; the assay was immunoSEQ multiplex PCR. The sample shows 800,000 to 1,200,000 clones, approximately 78% of them seen only once. The sample taken for sequencing was memory CD4+ T cells from PBMCs. Subset meaning: CD45RA-negative fraction. The source is a man aged 18-30 years in good health. Some clones in this sample may be carry-over from other donors' samples.

The V and J genes are TRBV27 and TRBJ2-7, with D perhaps assigned TRBD1 or TRBD2 (6 bases each). Germline V CDR1 and CDR2: MNHEY, SMNVEV (reference sequence). The CDR3 sequence is 16 residues long. Trimming cost V 7 bases and J 3 bases, with 22 bases left between them. The CDR3 spells CASKALREVRGYEQYF. CDR3 sequence (DNA): TGTGCCAGCAAGGCTCTAAGGGAGGTCAGGGGCTACGAGCAGTACTTC.

This rearrangement joins TRBV28 to TRBJ2-7; 7 bases fit TRBD2. This CDR3 contains 15 residues. Germline V gene sequence: CDR1 MDHEN, CDR2 SYDVKM. The trim removed 5 bases at V and 6 bases at J, leaving 13 bases unmatched. For the CDR3, the DNA is TGTGCCAGCAGTCCCCGTTCGGGGGGTAAGGGCGAGCAGTACTTC. Protein: CASSPRSGGKGEQYF.

The V and J genes are TRBV2 and TRBJ2-1; D uncertain. V shed 7 bases and J shed 3 bases, with 10 bases lying between them. Looked up from germline, CDR1 is SNHLY and CDR2 is FYNNEI. The CDR3 extends over 13 amino acids. CDR3 DNA: TGTGCCAGCAAACTTGCCCTCTACAATGAGCAGTTCTTC. Translated, it gives CASKLALYNEQFF.

A remark on this clone: This could be a read error, since a much larger clone is one nucleotide away. Other DNA sequences in the same sample also yield this CDR3. J is TRBJ1-2 and V is TRBV7-2, with a weak D call TRBD1 (5 bases). Germline V gene data show CDR1 as SGHTA and CDR2 as FQGNSA. V shed 5 bases and J shed 4 bases, with 8 bases lying between them. The CDR3 runs 12 residues. CDR3 region: CASSPGPYGYTF. The DNA of the CDR3 is TGTGCCAGCAGCCCGGGGCCCTATGGCTACACCTTC.

The chain links TRBV7-8 to TRBJ1-3; D call uncertain. V was pared by 5 bases and J by 10 bases, with 18 bases between. Germline assignment: CDR1 SGHVS and CDR2 FQNEAQ. This CDR3 has 14 residues. The CDR3 protein is CASSQLGPLDTIYF. The CDR3 DNA sequence: TGTGCCAGCAGCCAACTAGGGCCTTTGGATACCATATATTTT.

Comment on this clone: This sample includes further DNA sequences coding for the same CDR3. The J gene is TRBJ1-3, the V gene TRBV4-3, with D unclear. Per the germline V gene, CDR1 is LGHNA and CDR2 is YSLEER. V lost 0 bases, J lost 0 bases, and 6 bases lay in between. The CDR3 extends over 15 amino acids. CDR3 in DNA: TGCGCCAGCAGCCAAGAAGGCCTCTCTGGAAACACCATATATTTT. This sequence encodes CASSQEGLSGNTIYF.

The CDR3 DNA reads as TGTGCCAGCAGCTTCCACAGGGGCTACGAGCAGTACTTC. Protein sequence: CASSFHRGYEQYF. V usage is TRBV5-6 and J usage is TRBJ2-7; TRBD1 aligns across 7 bases. V lost 2 bases to trimming and J lost 3 bases; unmatched junction nucleotides: 2. This CDR3 is built from 13 residues. Germline assignment: CDR1 SGHDT and CDR2 YYEEEE.

J is TRBJ2-1 and V is TRBV27, with D unresolved. Germline CDR1 MNHEY, CDR2 SMNVEV (reference sequence). Trimming cost V 3 bases and J 2 bases, with 11 bases left between them. The length of the CDR3 is 15 residues. CDR3 protein: CASSFGPLPYNEQFF. Here the CDR3 DNA reads TGTGCCAGCAGTTTTGGGCCCCTACCCTACAATGAGCAGTTCTTC.

The chain recombines TRBV30 with TRBJ1-1, with TRBD1 identical over 9 bases. There are 11 residues in the CDR3. Germline V CDR1 and CDR2: GTSNPN, SVGIG (reference sequence). V was pared by 4 bases and J by 10 bases, with 4 bases of the junction left unmatched. The CDR3 reads CAWNTGQGAFF. The CDR3 nucleotides read TGTGCCTGGAATACGGGACAGGGAGCTTTCTTT.

The chain recombines TRBV21-1 with TRBJ2-5. TRBV21-1 is a documented pseudogene. The CDR3 consists of 15 residues. For the CDR3, the DNA is TGTGCCAGCAGCAACTTACCTCGGACCCCAGAGACCCAGTACTTC. This translates into CASSNLPRTPETQYF.